This T cell receptor beta chain came from a study of cytomegalovirus exposure and HLA in healthy donors listed by TCRdb under 2017. About the investigation overall: In an earlier analysis of 450 to 750 of the donors, 276 Gb of sequence data and some 100 million unique TCR beta sequences from 180 million or so T cells were reported. Besides the first cohort of approximately 670 subjects, a separate validation cohort made up of over a hundred different subjects was used. The aim of the study was to test whether cataloging public T cell receptors could identify signatures of past pathogen exposure. Using immunosequencing, the study profiled T cell repertoires from about 650 subjects and related those repertoires to cytomegalovirus serostatus. Roughly 300 gigabases of sequencing data and around 80 million unique TCR sequences made up an early release that covered around 640 HLA-typed donors. A later analysis re-analyzed previously published TCR beta repertoires from 500 to 700 donors and added high-resolution HLA genotyping to study TCR occurrence patterns. Genome-wide SNP genotypes for about three fifths of the roughly 670 donors were used in a later genetic analysis, which treated that subset as a discovery cohort. An earlier analysis of approximately 580 of the donors used high-throughput TCR beta sequencing to judge whether each TCR beta V gene segment behaved as functional or pseudogenic. The study combined high-throughput TCR immunosequencing, statistical association of individual TCRs with disease status, and machine learning to predict cytomegalovirus infection status. Every discovery cohort repertoire had been produced on one sequencing platform. Several DR-DQ haplotypes were treated as single units for association and clustering because of strong linkage in the cohort. Of the approximately 400 genotyped donors, roughly 85% fell in the genetic ancestry cluster associated with self-reported Caucasian donors. Rather than drawing on any new phenotypic data, the later analysis identified candidate immune exposures from TCR beta sequences and the way those sequences occurred across donors. Across some 400 genotyped donors of the cohort, an average of roughly 230,000 unique TCR beta nucleotide sequences per donor were sequenced, and around 20% of those sequences were non-productive. Donor age, sex, ethnicity and CMV serostatus were compiled together with the repertoire data. Class I and class II HLA loci were covered by the typing at four-digit resolution. Typing coverage varied by locus: about 629-630 donors for A, B, C, DRB1 and DQB1; roughly 500 for DQA1; over 600 for DPA1; approximately 490 for DPB1. The paper as a whole reports these results and caveats: Most TCR sequences were seen in very few donors, while some public TCRs were found in many individuals. A further reported finding was that TCR beta sequences accurately predicted the HLA-A and HLA-B alleles for most subjects in the first cohort. A later genetic analysis associated a missense DCLRE1C variant with V-gene and J-gene trimming of TCR beta chains, and an independent cohort replicated the association. At a false discovery rate of 0.05, a later analysis linked under 20,000 TCR beta sequences to specific HLA alleles. Correlated functional status among segregating V segments might reflect linkage disequilibrium, but an unknown experimental factor could not be ruled out. Because counts were too low, about 15 rarely observed V segments, including chromosome 9 orphons, were left out of the earlier analysis of over 550 of the donors. Compared with the roughly 720-donor mean, donors in an Asian-associated ancestry cluster had fewer N-insertions in productive TCRs, according to a later genetic analysis. The presence/absence analyses assumed that sequencing depth was roughly uniform across donors, and that assumption may not be true. The classifier was reported to diagnose cytomegalovirus status with high specificity and sensitivity in both the original and validation cohorts. In a later analysis, HLA-associated TCR beta chains showed more clonal expansion and lower generation probabilities than non-associated chains that were equally common. The authors suggested that the approach could potentially be generalized to other disease states and immunological phenotypes. A later analysis found that TCR association rates varied across HLA loci, with DRB1 alleles showing the most associated TCRs and HLA-C alleles the fewest. The sequencing pipeline was judged likely to have produced a cluster of highly shared sequence variants as a technical artifact. Assigning TCR associations to individual alleles was difficult when HLA alleles, especially DR and DQ, strongly co-occurred. Because the 87-base-pair reads could not distinguish some IMGT-functional V segments, including TRBV6-2 and TRBV6-3, those segments were excluded. In an earlier analysis of about 600 of the donors, most TCR beta V segments appeared in productive rearrangements about 87% or about 30% of the time, broadly matching IMGT annotations. According to a later analysis, most CMV-associated TCR beta chains appeared to be HLA-restricted, and the HLA associations seemed to be driven largely by CMV exposure. Only TCR beta chains were sequenced in this cohort, and the absence of alpha or paired-chain data limited detectable features. A total of 164 TCR beta chains were listed by the study as associated with cytomegalovirus. In a later analysis, several top co-occurrence clusters were reported to appear linked to parvovirus B19, influenza, CMV and Epstein-Barr virus. In vitro tests confirmed that a few of the cytomegalovirus-associated TCR beta chains recognize cytomegalovirus antigens. Because HLA typing was unavailable for some donors at each locus, only the typed subset was used in association tests. The only immune exposure information available for the cohort was CMV serostatus.

With respect to this clone: This receptor's antigen is unknown. No clone much larger than this one lies a single base away; base qualities are absent.

The receptor library was made with the immunoSEQ multiplex PCR assay. For the multiplex PCR, a mixture combining 60 forward primers for TCR Vbeta segments and 13 reverse primers for TCR Jbeta segments was used. Amplification of the CDR3 region of rearranged TCR beta genes was performed with a multiplex PCR assay on genomic DNA. The Illumina HiSeq System was used to sequence the amplified TCR beta libraries as 87-base-pair reads. The authors processed their data as follows. A later analysis tallied tens of millions of unique TCR beta chains across the 666 repertoires, and around 12 million of those chains were shared by two or more donors. To remove PCR and sequencing errors, raw reads were error-corrected and collapsed into unique sequences using a nearest-neighbor algorithm that merged closely related sequences. To assign V, D and J gene segments, CDR3 sequences were aligned to IMGT reference sequences. Each retained sequence needed at least a six-nucleotide match to both a V gene segment and a J gene segment. A rearrangement counted as productive if the CDR3 had no stop codons and remained in frame with V and J, and every other rearrangement counted as non-productive. CDR3 was defined by IMGT convention, running from the second conserved V-encoded cysteine to the conserved J-encoded phenylalanine. The earlier analysis of a few hundred of the donors excluded sequences that lacked an unambiguous match to a single V gene segment. In an earlier analysis of a few hundred of the donors, V segments were called functional above 56.7% productive rearrangements and were called segregating when the between-donor standard deviation exceeded 5%. A statistical classification framework was built to diagnose cytomegalovirus status from the catalog of TCR beta chain sequences. In a later analysis, V and J genes were assigned by comparing TCR nucleotide sequences against IMGT/GENE-DB human TR gene sequences. A later analysis assigned CDR3 sequences and most-parsimonious VDJ recombination scenarios with the TCRdist pipeline. In a later analysis, each TCR beta chain was defined by its CDR3 amino acid sequence together with its V-gene family, and reads without a unique V-gene family were excluded. To address suspected cross-contamination and a sequencing artifact, a later analysis removed around 590 highly shared, low-generation-probability nucleotide sequences. In a later analysis, a clonal expansion index for each public chain was calculated from normalized within-repertoire ranks of inferred template counts. A later analysis computed generation probabilities with a VDJ recombination model fitted to out-of-frame rearrangements, and checked the results against IGoR. In a later analysis, hypergeometric tests were used to score TCR-TCR, TCR-HLA and TCR-CMV co-occurrence, with a repertoire-size bias correction applied to TCR pairs. False discovery rates were estimated in a later analysis by permuting HLA or CMV assignments 20 times. In a later analysis, co-occurring TCRs were grouped using DBSCAN, and TCRdist sequence similarity was added for clustering within HLA-allele-positive subsets. For co-occurrence clustering, repertoires with fewer than 30,000 or more than 120,000 public chains were excluded, along with several repertoires with anomalous nucleotide sharing. What TCRdb holds here is the immuneACCESS table cut down to in-frame rearrangements. Part of the clones is not present; checked against another copy, under half of the missing clones reflect an unresolved V gene, and the others are unexplained. The V and J calls and clone size come from that table; D and trimming were worked out from the DNA. This sample holds 150,000 to 200,000 clones; over 60% were observed only once. The top ten constitute approximately 1% of the sample.

The cohort was made up of 666 healthy bone marrow donors. Cohort members were all nominally healthy when sampled, although unrecorded immune exposures were likely present. The donor tested CMV seronegative, placing the donor among the roughly 400 seronegative members of the cohort. Each donor provided a peripheral blood sample, and peripheral blood mononuclear cells were used for TCR beta sequencing. Genomic DNA extraction from the blood cell samples was performed with the Qiagen DNeasy Blood Extraction Kit. From cysteine to phenylalanine, the CDR3 is 15 amino acids long. Here the CDR3 DNA is all that survives: 45 bases in frame from base 1. CDR1 and CDR2 (SGDLS, YYNGEE) derive from the germline V gene. V is shortened by 0 bases, J by 5 bases, and the region joining them spans 12 bases.

This TCR came from a woman aged 35 to 49 in good health and CMV-seronegative. The rearrangement combines TRBV9 with TRBJ2-1; D gene: possibly TRBD2, on 5 matching bases. Material: PBMCs. The DNA sequence is given as TGTGCCAGCAGCGTAGAGAGGGCGGGTAACAATGAGCAGTTCTTC. Translation gives CASSVERAGNNEQFF.